This note documents a single T cell receptor beta chain sequence. Its target is not known. This CDR3 is 13 amino acids long. Germline CDR1 reads GTSNPN; CDR2 reads SVGIG (reference sequence). Trimming shortened V by 3 bases and J by 2 bases, and 11 bases separated the two germline ends. The table came from immunoSEQ multiplex PCR; TCRdb's copy has only in-frame clones and leaves some out. The profile shows around 1,100,000 clones, 70% to 85% of them singletons. The sample comes from a study of shared clonotypes between healthy human individuals. Whole-study context: Three CD4 naive, three CD4 memory, two CD8 naive and one CD8 memory plate were used per donor.

Points from the study as a whole: It was the few donors that limited the genetic and exposure-history diversity represented. Naive subsets, compared against memory subsets, generally had larger estimated richness values.

The TCR was taken from a man aged 18 to 29 in good health. Some clones in this sample may be carry-over from other donors' samples. The chain recombines TRBV30 with TRBJ2-7; weak D call: TRBD1 (6 bases). Sequencing input: memory CD4+ T cells from PBMCs. Subset reported: CD45RA-negative fraction. The CDR3 loop is CAWSLGDTYEQYF. Here the CDR3 DNA reads TGTGCCTGGAGCTTAGGGGACACCTACGAGCAGTACTTC.